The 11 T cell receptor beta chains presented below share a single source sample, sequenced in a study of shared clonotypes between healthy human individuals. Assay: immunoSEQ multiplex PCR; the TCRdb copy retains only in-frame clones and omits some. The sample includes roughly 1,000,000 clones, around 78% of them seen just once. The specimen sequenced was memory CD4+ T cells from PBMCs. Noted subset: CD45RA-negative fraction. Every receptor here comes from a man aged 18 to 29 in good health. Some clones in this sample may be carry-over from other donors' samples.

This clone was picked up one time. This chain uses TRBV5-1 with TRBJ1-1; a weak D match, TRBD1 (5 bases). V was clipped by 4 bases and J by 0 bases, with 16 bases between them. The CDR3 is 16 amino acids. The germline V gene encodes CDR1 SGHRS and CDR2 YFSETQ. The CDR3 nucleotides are TGCGCCAGCAGCGTCAGTACAGGATTTTTGAACACTGAAGCTTTCTTT. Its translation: CASSVSTGFLNTEAFF.

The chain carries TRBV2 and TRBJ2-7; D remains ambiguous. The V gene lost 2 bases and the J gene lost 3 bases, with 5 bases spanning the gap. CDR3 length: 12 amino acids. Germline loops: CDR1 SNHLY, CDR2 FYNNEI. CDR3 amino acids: CASSESFYEQYF. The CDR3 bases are TGTGCCAGCAGTGAAAGCTTCTACGAGCAGTACTTC. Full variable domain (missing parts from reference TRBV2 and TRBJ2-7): EPEVTQTPSHQVTQMGQEVILRCVPISNHLYFYWYRQILGQKVEFLVSFYNNEISEKSEIFDDQFSVERPDGSNFTLKIRSTKLEDSAMYFCASSESFYEQYFGPGTRLTVT.

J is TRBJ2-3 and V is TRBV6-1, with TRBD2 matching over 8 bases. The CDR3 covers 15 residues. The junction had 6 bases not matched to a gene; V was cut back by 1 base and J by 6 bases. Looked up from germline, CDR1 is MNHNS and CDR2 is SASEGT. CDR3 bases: TGTGCCAGCAGTGAAGTTGGTAGCGGGATCGATACGCAGTATTTT. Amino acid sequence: CASSEVGSGIDTQYF.

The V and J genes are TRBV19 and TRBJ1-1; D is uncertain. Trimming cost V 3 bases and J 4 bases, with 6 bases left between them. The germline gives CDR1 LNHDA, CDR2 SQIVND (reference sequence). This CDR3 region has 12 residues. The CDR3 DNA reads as TGTGCCAGTAGTATGGTCGCCACTGAAGCTTTCTTT. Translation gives CASSMVATEAFF.

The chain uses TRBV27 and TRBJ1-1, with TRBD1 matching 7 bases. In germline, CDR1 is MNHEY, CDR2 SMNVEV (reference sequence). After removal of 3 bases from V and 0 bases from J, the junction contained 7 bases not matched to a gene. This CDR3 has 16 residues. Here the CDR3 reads CASSFGTDTLNTEAFF. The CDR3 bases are TGTGCCAGCAGTTTCGGGACAGACACTTTGAACACTGAAGCTTTCTTT.

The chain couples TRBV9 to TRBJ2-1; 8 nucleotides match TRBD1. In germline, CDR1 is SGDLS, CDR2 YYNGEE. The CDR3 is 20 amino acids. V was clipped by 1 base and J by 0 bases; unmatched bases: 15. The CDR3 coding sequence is TGTGCCAGCAGCGTATCTGGACAGGGTGAGCGGAAGAGCTCCTACAATGAGCAGTTCTTC. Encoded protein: CASSVSGQGERKSSYNEQFF.

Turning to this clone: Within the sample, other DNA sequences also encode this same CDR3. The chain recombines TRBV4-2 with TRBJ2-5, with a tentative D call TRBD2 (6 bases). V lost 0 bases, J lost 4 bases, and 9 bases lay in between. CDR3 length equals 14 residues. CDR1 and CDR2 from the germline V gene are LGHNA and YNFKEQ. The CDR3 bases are TGTGCCAGCAGCCAAGATCCCGGGAGAGAGACCCAGTACTTC. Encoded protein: CASSQDPGRETQYF.

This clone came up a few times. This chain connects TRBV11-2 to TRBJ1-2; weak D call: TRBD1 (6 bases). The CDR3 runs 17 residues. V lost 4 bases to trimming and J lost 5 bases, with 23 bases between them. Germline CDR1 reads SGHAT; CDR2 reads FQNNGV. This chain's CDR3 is CASSSEGGRGFLYGYTF. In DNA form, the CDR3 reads TGTGCCAGCAGCTCCGAGGGGGGGCGCGGCTTCTTATATGGCTACACCTTC.

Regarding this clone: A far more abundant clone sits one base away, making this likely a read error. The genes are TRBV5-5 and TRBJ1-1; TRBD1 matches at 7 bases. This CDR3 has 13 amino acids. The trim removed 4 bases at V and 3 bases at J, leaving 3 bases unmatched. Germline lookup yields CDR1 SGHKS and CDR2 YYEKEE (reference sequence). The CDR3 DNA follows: TGTGCCAGCAGCCTAACAGGGGACACTGAAGCTTTCTTT. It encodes CASSLTGDTEAFF.

CDR3 bases: TGTGCCAGCAGCTTAGAGCCGGGTCAGCCCCAGCATTTT. It encodes CASSLEPGQPQHF. The J gene is TRBJ1-5, the V gene TRBV7-8; D is unclear. CDR1 and CDR2 from the germline V gene are SGHVS and FQNEAQ. Deletions cut 1 base from V and 6 bases from J, with 7 bases between. The CDR3 has 13 amino acids.

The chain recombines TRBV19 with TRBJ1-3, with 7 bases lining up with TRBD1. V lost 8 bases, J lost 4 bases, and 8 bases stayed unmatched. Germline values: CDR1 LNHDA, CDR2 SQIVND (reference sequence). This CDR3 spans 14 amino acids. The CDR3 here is CASGTGVGGNTIYF. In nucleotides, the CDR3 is TGTGCCAGTGGCACAGGGGTAGGCGGAAACACCATATATTTT.